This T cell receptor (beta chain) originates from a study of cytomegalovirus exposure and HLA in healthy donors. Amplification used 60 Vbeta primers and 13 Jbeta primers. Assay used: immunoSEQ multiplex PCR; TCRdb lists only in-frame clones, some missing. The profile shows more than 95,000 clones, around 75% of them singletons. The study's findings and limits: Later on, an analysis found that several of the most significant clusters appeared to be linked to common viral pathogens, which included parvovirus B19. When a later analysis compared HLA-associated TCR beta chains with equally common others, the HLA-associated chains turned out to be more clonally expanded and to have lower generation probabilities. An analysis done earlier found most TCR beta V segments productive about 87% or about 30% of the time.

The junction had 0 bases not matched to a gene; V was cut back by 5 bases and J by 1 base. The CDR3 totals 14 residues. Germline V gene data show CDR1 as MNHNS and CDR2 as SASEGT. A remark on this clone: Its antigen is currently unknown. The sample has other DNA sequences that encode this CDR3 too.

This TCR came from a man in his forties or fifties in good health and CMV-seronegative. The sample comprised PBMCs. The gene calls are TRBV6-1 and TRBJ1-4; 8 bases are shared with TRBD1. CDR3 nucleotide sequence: TGTGCCAGCAGTACAGGGGGAACTAATGAAAAACTGTTTTTT. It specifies CASSTGGTNEKLFF.